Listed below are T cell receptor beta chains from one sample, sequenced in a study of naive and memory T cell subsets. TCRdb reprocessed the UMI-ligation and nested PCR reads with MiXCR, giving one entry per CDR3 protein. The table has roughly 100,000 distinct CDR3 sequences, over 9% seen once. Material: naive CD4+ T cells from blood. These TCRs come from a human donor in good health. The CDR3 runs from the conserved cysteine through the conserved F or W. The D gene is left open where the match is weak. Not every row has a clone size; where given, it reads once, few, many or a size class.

cdr3_nt: TGCAGCGTTGTAGCTCCGGGGTACACTGAAGCTTTCTTT
cdr3_aa: CSVVAPGYTEAFF
v_call: TRBV29-1
j_call: TRBJ1-1
clone_size: many
d_call: NA

cdr3_nt: TGCAGTCTCCCCGCGCCTATAGGGCACGAGCAGTACTTC
cdr3_aa: CSLPAPIGHEQYF
v_call: TRBV20-1
j_call: TRBJ2-7
clone_size: few
d_call: NA

cdr3_nt: TGTGCCAGCAGTGACTCGAGCGGGAGTCCCTACAATGAGCAGTTCTTC
cdr3_aa: CASSDSSGSPYNEQFF
v_call: TRBV6-4
j_call: TRBJ2-1
clone_size: NA
d_call: TRBD2

cdr3_nt: TGTGCCAGCAGCTCCGCTGGGGCCTACGAGCAGTACTTC
cdr3_aa: CASSSAGAYEQYF
v_call: TRBV7-2
j_call: TRBJ2-7
clone_size: few
d_call: NA

cdr3_nt: TGTGCCAGCAGCCATTTCTCGTTGCTAGCGGGAGGAGACGAGCAGTACTTC
cdr3_aa: CASSHFSLLAGGDEQYF
v_call: TRBV4-2
j_call: TRBJ2-7
clone_size: NA
d_call: TRBD2

cdr3_nt: TGTGCCAGTACCCTGGACAGGGGGTCGGTCAATGAGCAGTTCTTC
cdr3_aa: CASTLDRGSVNEQFF
v_call: TRBV19
j_call: TRBJ2-1
clone_size: many
d_call: TRBD1

cdr3_nt: TGTGCCAGCAGCCAAGAGGGACAGCGGGGAGCCAAAAACATTCAGTACTTC
cdr3_aa: CASSQEGQRGAKNIQYF
v_call: TRBV14
j_call: TRBJ2-4
clone_size: many
d_call: NA

cdr3_nt: TGCAGTGCTAGTCCCGGTGGCGTGGGGTACTACTTC
cdr3_aa: CSASPGGVGYYF
v_call: TRBV20-1
j_call: TRBJ2-5
clone_size: few
d_call: NA

cdr3_nt: TGTGCCAGCAGCCCGACTAGCACCGGGGAGCTGTTTTTT
cdr3_aa: CASSPTSTGELFF
v_call: TRBV12-3/TRBV12-4
j_call: TRBJ2-2
clone_size: many
d_call: NA

cdr3_nt: TGCAGCGTATGGGCCTCAGGCGGATACACCATATATTTT
cdr3_aa: CSVWASGGYTIYF
v_call: TRBV29-1
j_call: TRBJ1-3
clone_size: few
d_call: NA

cdr3_nt: TGTGCCAGCAGCCCTCTTGACGGGGGGAGACACGAGCAGTACTTC
cdr3_aa: CASSPLDGGRHEQYF
v_call: TRBV7-8
j_call: TRBJ2-7
clone_size: few
d_call: TRBD2

cdr3_nt: TGTGCCAGCAGTTTCAGAGTAGATTCACCCCTCCACTTT
cdr3_aa: CASSFRVDSPLHF
v_call: TRBV12-3/TRBV12-4
j_call: TRBJ1-6
clone_size: few
d_call: NA

cdr3_nt: TGTGCCAGCAGTTTGTACTCCTGGGGGGGGGGCCCTGAAAAACTGTTTTTT
cdr3_aa: CASSLYSWGGGPEKLFF
v_call: TRBV12-3/TRBV12-4
j_call: TRBJ1-4
clone_size: NA
d_call: NA

cdr3_nt: TGCGCCAGCAGCTGGGACGGTAACTATGGCTACACCTTC
cdr3_aa: CASSWDGNYGYTF
v_call: TRBV5-1
j_call: TRBJ1-2
clone_size: NA
d_call: NA

cdr3_nt: TGTGCCAGCAGCTTAGCAGGCCAAATCATCGATACGCAGTATTTT
cdr3_aa: CASSLAGQIIDTQYF
v_call: TRBV7-6
j_call: TRBJ2-3
clone_size: NA
d_call: NA